This T cell receptor beta chain emerged from a study of type 1 and type 2 diabetes patients. The wider study: The whole study generated about 18 million paired-end reads.

Amplification started from genomic DNA. A primer set of 30 forward and 13 reverse primers amplified the CDR3. TCRdb reprocessed the multiplex PCR reads with MiXCR, giving one entry per CDR3 protein. The sample shows 280,000 or so distinct CDR3 sequences, around 47% of them seen only once. J was trimmed by 7 bases and V by 1 base; bases with no gene match: 10. This CDR3 spans 16 amino acids. Germline V lookup: CDR1 MNHNY, CDR2 SVGAGI (reference sequence). The receptor comes from a man aged 18 to 30 with type 2 diabetes. Sequencing was carried out using peripheral blood mononuclear cells (PBMCs). This rearrangement joins TRBV6-6 to TRBJ2-7; 10 bases are shared with TRBD1. CDR3 sequence: CASSYYPPGQGYEQYF. For the CDR3, the DNA is TGTGCCAGCAGTTACTACCCCCCGGGACAGGGGTATGAGCAGTACTTC.